The 2 T cell receptor beta chains below were found in one sample sequenced in a study of blood T cell repertoires in COVID-19. The repertoire was sequenced with immunoSEQ multiplex PCR; TCRdb's copy has only in-frame clones and lacks some. The sample holds under 250,000 clones; approximately 84% are singletons and the top ten take around 4%. Material: peripheral blood. Receptor source: a man aged 45-65 years with acute or convalescent COVID-19.

The rearrangement links TRBV6-5 to TRBJ2-1; perhaps TRBD2 as D (6 bases). CDR1 and CDR2 (germline): MNHEY, SVGAGI. The CDR3 extends over 15 amino acids. The V end lost 8 bases, the J end lost 5 bases, and 19 bases lay between the germline ends. In DNA form, the CDR3 reads TGTGCCAGCCAACGTGGGACTGCTGGGGACAATGAGCAGTTCTTC. Its protein is CASQRGTAGDNEQFF.

This sequence joins TRBV7-9 and TRBJ2-1, with 7 bases lining up with TRBD2. V lost 5 bases and J lost 0; bases outside the gene matches: 10. Germline assignment: CDR1 SEHNR and CDR2 FQNEAQ (reference sequence). This CDR3 has 17 residues. The CDR3 protein is CASSHPLALSSYNEQFF. The CDR3 DNA reads as TGTGCCAGCAGCCACCCACTAGCGTTGAGCTCCTACAATGAGCAGTTCTTC.